This is a list of T cell receptor beta chains from one sample in a study of long-term antiretroviral therapy in people with HIV. Sequenced by immunoSEQ multiplex PCR; TCRdb stores in-frame clones only, minus some. This table holds about 16,000 clones, about 86% found once. The specimen was unsorted PBMCs, collected 2.3 years before starting antiretroviral therapy. These receptor sequences come from a woman aged 25 to 39 with HIV. Both conserved end residues are part of each CDR3. The order of the fields is V gene, CDR3 length, J gene, clone size, CDR3 protein. Rows may omit the clone size; those that give it use once, few, many or a size class.

v_gene: TRBV10-1
len: 12
j_gene: TRBJ1-2
abundance: .
CDR3aa: CASSEKGLDYTF

v_gene: TRBV7-2
len: 13
j_gene: TRBJ2-5
abundance: .
CDR3aa: CASSSTAQETQYF

v_gene: TRBV13
len: 15
j_gene: TRBJ2-7
abundance: .
CDR3aa: CASSLGGTLGYEQYF

v_gene: TRBV7-8
len: 14
j_gene: TRBJ1-3
abundance: .
CDR3aa: CASSLQGDGNTIYF

v_gene: TRBV5-5
len: 13
j_gene: TRBJ1-1
abundance: .
CDR3aa: CASSHHPNTEAFF

v_gene: TRBV5-6
len: 16
j_gene: TRBJ1-1
abundance: .
CDR3aa: CASSPPVGRMNTEAFF

v_gene: TRBV4-2
len: 19
j_gene: TRBJ2-1
abundance: .
CDR3aa: CASSQKGGSFGGGHNEQFF

v_gene: TRBV27
len: 11
j_gene: TRBJ1-1
abundance: few
CDR3aa: CASSFLGEAFF

v_gene: TRBV7-9
len: 14
j_gene: TRBJ1-4
abundance: .
CDR3aa: CASSLRDNNEKLFF

v_gene: TRBV5-1
len: 16
j_gene: TRBJ1-6
abundance: few
CDR3aa: CASSLGGGGYNSPLHF

v_gene: TRBV19
len: 11
j_gene: TRBJ1-5
abundance: .
CDR3aa: CASSMTGAQHF

v_gene: TRBV5-1
len: 16
j_gene: TRBJ2-3
abundance: .
CDR3aa: CASSLVGGQTTDTQYF

v_gene: TRBV10-1
len: 11
j_gene: TRBJ1-2
abundance: .
CDR3aa: CASILDYGYTF

v_gene: TRBV30
len: 12
j_gene: TRBJ1-4
abundance: .
CDR3aa: CAWTHPGGGLFF

v_gene: TRBV19
len: 15
j_gene: TRBJ1-4
abundance: .
CDR3aa: CASSIPGRPNEKLFF

v_gene: TRBV6-5
len: 13
j_gene: TRBJ1-5
abundance: .
CDR3aa: CASRRDINQPQHF

v_gene: TRBV2
len: 13
j_gene: TRBJ1-5
abundance: .
CDR3aa: CASSELSNQPQHF

v_gene: TRBV7-9
len: 15
j_gene: TRBJ1-4
abundance: .
CDR3aa: CASSSNRGLNEKLFF

v_gene: TRBV9
len: 18
j_gene: TRBJ2-1
abundance: .
CDR3aa: CASSVGRSASNSYNEQFF